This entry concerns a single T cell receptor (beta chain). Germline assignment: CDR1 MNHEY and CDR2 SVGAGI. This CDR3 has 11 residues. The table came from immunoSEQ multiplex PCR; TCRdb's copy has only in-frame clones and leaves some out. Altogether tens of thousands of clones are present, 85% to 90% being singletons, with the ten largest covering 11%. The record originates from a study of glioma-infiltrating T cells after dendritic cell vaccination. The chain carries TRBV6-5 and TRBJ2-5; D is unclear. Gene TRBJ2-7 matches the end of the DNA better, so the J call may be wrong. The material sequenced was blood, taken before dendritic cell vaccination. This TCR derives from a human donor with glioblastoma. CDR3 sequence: CASYGGYEQYF. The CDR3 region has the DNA TGTGCCAGCTACGGCGGCTACGAGCAGTACTTC.